This T cell receptor (beta chain) was recorded in a study of blood T cell repertoires in COVID-19. At the level of the study: The United States, Italy and Spain provided the acute and convalescent COVID-19 samples. T cells, B-cell-depleted T cells, or PBMCs supplied cDNA or gDNA.

Original processing notes: Amplified reference gene primers provided the basis for estimating nucleated cell counts. TCRdb keeps only in-frame clones here, not all; method: immunoSEQ multiplex PCR. V and J calls and clone size are as listed in that table; D and trimming were resolved from the DNA. In the table there are about 270,000 clones, approximately 80% of which are singletons. The germline V gene encodes CDR1 LNHDA and CDR2 SQIVND (reference sequence). The CDR3 has 14 amino acids. After removal of 3 bases from V and 5 bases from J, the junction contained 1 base not matched to a gene. This sequence joins TRBV19 and TRBJ1-4; 9 bases fit TRBD1. The sequence derives from a woman between 45 and 60 years old with active or convalescent COVID-19. Sample: peripheral blood. CDR3 DNA: TGTGCCAGTAGTATGACAGGGGGAAATGAAAAACTGTTTTTT. It translates to CASSMTGGNEKLFF. The full variable domain, its missing parts supplied by reference TRBV19 and TRBJ1-4, is DGGITQSPKYLFRKEGQNVTLSCEQNLNHDAMYWYRQDPGQGLRLIYYSQIVNDFQKGDIAEGYSVSREKKESFPLTVTSAQKNPTAFYLCASSMTGGNEKLFFGSGTQLSVL.